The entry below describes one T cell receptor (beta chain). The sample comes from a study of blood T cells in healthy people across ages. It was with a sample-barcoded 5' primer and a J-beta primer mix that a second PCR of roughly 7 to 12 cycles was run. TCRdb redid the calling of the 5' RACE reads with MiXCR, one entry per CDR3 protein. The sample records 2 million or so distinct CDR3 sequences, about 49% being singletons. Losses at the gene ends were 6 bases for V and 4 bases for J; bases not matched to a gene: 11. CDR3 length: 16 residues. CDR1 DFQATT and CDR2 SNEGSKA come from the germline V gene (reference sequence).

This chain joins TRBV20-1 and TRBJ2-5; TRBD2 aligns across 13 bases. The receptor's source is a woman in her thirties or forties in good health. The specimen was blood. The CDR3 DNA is TGCAGTGCGAGCGTGACTAGCGGGGGGAGGGGAGAGACCCAGTACTTC. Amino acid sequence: CSASVTSGGRGETQYF.